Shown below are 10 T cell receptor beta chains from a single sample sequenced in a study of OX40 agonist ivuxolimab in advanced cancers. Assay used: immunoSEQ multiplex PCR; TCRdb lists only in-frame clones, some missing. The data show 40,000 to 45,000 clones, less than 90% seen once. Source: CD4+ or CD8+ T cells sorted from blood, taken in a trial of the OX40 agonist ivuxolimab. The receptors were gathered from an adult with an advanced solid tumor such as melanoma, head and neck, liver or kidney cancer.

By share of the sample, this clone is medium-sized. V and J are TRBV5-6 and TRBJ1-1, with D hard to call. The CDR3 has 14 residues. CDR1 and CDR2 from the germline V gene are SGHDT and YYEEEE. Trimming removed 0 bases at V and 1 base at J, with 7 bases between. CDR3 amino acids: CASSLDAWNTEAFF. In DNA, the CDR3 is TGTGCCAGCAGCTTGGACGCATGGAACACTGAAGCTTTCTTT.

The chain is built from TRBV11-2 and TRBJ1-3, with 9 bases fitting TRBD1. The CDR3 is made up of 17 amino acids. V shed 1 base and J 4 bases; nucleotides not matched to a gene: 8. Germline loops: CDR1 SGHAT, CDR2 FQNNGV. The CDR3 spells CASSLVAGQGKGNTIYF. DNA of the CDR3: TGTGCCAGCAGCTTAGTGGCAGGACAGGGGAAAGGAAACACCATATATTTT.

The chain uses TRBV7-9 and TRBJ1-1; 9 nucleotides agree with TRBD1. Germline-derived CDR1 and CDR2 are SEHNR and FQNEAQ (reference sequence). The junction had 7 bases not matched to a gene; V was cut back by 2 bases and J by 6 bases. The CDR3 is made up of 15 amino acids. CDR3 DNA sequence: TGTGCCAGCAGCTTACTGAGACAGGGGGTATCTGAAGCTTTCTTT. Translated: CASSLLRQGVSEAFF.

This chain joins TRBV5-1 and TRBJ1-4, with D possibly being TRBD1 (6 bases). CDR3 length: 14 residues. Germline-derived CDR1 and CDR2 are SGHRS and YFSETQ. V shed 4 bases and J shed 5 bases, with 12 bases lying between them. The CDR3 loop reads CASSPEGENEKLFF. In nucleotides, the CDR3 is TGCGCCAGCAGCCCCGAGGGGGAGAATGAAAAACTGTTTTTT.

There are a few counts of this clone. The DNA of the CDR3 is TGTGCCAGCAGCTTAGAAGGGGAGACGTCCTACAATGAGCAGTTCTTC. Its protein product is CASSLEGETSYNEQFF. The chain recombines TRBV11-3 with TRBJ2-1; the D gene could be TRBD1 or TRBD2 (5 bases each). The germline CDR1 and CDR2 sequences are SGHNT and YENEEA. V lost 0 bases and J lost 1, with 10 bases in between. The length of the CDR3 is 16 residues.

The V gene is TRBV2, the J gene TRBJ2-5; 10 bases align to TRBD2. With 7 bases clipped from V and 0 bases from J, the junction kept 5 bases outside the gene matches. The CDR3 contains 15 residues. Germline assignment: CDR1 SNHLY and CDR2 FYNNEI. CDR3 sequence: CASTTSGNNQETQYF. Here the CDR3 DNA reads TGTGCCAGCACCACTAGCGGGAACAACCAAGAGACCCAGTACTTC.

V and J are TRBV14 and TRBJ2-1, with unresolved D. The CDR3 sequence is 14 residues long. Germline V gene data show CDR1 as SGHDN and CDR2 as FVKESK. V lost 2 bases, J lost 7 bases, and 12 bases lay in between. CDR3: CASSQRSVWNEQFF. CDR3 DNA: TGTGCCAGCAGCCAACGATCGGTTTGGAATGAGCAGTTCTTC.

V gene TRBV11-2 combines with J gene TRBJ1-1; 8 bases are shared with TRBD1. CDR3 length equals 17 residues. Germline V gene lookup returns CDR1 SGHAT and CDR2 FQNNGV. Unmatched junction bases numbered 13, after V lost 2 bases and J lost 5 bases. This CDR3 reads CASSLIVTGGTETEAFF. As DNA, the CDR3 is TGTGCCAGCAGCTTAATTGTAACAGGGGGTACGGAAACTGAAGCTTTCTTT.

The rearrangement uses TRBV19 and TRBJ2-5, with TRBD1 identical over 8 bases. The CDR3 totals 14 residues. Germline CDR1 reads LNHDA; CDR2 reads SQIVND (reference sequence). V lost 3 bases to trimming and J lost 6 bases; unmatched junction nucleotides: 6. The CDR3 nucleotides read TGTGCCAGTAGTATGGGTAGGACAGGGAAGACCCAGTACTTC. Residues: CASSMGRTGKTQYF. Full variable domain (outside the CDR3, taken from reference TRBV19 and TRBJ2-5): DGGITQSPKYLFRKEGQNVTLSCEQNLNHDAMYWYRQDPGQGLRLIYYSQIVNDFQKGDIAEGYSVSREKKESFPLTVTSAQKNPTAFYLCASSMGRTGKTQYFGPGTRLLVL.

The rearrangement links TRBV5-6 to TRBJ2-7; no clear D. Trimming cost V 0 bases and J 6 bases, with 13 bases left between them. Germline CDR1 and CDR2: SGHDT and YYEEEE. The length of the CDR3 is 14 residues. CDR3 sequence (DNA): TGTGCCAGCAGCTTGGCCGACACCGTCCGCGAGCAGTACTTC. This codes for CASSLADTVREQYF. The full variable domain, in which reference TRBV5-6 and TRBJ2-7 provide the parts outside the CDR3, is DAGVTQSPTHLIKTRGQQVTLRCSPKSGHDTVSWYQQALGQGPQFIFQYYEEEERQRGNFPDRFSGHQFPNYSSELNVNALLLGDSALYLCASSLADTVREQYFGPGTRLTVT.